This T cell receptor beta chain was captured by sequencing in a study of cytomegalovirus exposure and HLA in healthy donors. This clone has a handful of counts. 13 Jbeta primers and 60 Vbeta primers were used for the PCR. TCRdb's copy holds only in-frame clones and misses some; the assay was immunoSEQ multiplex PCR. The sample records about 160,000 clones, about 75% being singletons. Per germline, CDR1 SGDLS and CDR2 YYNGEE. CDR3 size: 12 residues. V dropped 3 bases and J dropped 10 bases, with 11 bases sitting between them. Sequenced sample: PBMCs. The chain links TRBV9 to TRBJ1-3; tentative D call: TRBD1 (5 bases). The clonotype comes from a woman aged 45-60 years in good health and CMV-seropositive. The CDR3 region is CASSAREGTIYF. CDR3 coding DNA: TGTGCCAGCAGCGCAAGGGAGGGGACCATATATTTT.